This T cell receptor (beta chain) comes out of a study of beta chain features in type 1 diabetes. The whole isolated RNA underwent reverse transcription, so sequencing captured expressed TCRB transcripts. Sequencing was performed with immunoSEQ multiplex PCR; in TCRdb, only in-frame clones are kept and a portion is missing. The data contain 250,000 to 350,000 clones, 13% to 15% of them singletons. As concerns this clone: Its antigen is not known.

Staining for CD45RO/CCR7/CD25/CD127/CD95/CD27 allowed sorting of CD4+ naive, central memory, regulatory and stem cell-like memory cells. Whole-study results and caveats: Moderate but significant shortening of TCRB CDR3s was recorded in all four CD4+ subsets from Type 1 diabetes patients.

Trimming took 5 bases from V and 2 from J; bases not matched to a gene: 8. Germline V gene sequence: CDR1 KGHSH, CDR2 LQKENI. The CDR3 length is 15 residues. The sequenced material came from naive CD4+ T cells from blood. This receptor was taken from a man in his thirties or forties with type 1 diabetes. The chain has TRBV18 and TRBJ2-7; TRBD1 agrees at 8 bases. The chain's CDR3 is CASSSLRTGTYEQYF. CDR3 coding DNA: TGTGCCAGCTCATCCCTAAGGACAGGGACCTACGAGCAGTACTTC.